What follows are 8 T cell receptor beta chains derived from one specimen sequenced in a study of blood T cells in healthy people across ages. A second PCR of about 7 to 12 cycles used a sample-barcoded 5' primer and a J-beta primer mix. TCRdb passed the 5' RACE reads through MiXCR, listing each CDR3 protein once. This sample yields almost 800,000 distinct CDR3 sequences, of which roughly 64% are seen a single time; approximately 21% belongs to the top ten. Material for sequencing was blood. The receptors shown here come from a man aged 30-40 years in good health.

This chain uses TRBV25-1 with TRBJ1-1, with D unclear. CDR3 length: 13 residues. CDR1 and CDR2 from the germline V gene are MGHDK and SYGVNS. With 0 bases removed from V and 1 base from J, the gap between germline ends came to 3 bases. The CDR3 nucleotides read TGTGCCAGCAGTGAATACAGGAACACTGAAGCTTTCTTT. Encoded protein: CASSEYRNTEAFF.

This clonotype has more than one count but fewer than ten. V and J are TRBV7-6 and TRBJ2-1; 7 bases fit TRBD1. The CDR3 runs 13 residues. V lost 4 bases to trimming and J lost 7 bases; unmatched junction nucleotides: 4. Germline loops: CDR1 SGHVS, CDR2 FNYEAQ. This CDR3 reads CASSSDRLNEQFF. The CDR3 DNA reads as TGTGCCAGCAGCTCGGACAGGCTGAATGAGCAGTTCTTC.

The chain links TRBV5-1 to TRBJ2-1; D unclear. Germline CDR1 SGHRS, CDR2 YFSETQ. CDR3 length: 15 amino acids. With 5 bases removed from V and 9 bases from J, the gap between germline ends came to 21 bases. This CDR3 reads CASRVAMSGAGEQFF. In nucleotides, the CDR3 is TGCGCCAGCAGGGTAGCCATGTCGGGCGCCGGTGAGCAGTTCTTC.

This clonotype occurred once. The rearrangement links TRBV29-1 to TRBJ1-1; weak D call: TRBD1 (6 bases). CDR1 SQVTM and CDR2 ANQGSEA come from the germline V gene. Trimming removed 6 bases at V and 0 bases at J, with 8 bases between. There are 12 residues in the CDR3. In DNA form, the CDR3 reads TGCAGCGTCTGGGACATGAACACTGAAGCTTTCTTT. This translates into CSVWDMNTEAFF.

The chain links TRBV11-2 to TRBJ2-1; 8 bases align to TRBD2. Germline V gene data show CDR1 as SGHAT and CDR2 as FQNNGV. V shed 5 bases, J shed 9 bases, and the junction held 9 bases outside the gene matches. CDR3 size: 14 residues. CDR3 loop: CASSTTAGETEQFF. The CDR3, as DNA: TGTGCCAGCAGCACAACAGCGGGGGAGACTGAGCAGTTCTTC.

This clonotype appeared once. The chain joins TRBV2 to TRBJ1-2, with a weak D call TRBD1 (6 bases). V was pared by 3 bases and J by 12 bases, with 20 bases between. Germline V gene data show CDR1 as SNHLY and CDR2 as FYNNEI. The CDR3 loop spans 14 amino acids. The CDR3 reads CASSDRGRLSWDTF. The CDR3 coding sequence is TGTGCCAGCAGTGACAGGGGCCGCCTATCATGGGACACCTTC.

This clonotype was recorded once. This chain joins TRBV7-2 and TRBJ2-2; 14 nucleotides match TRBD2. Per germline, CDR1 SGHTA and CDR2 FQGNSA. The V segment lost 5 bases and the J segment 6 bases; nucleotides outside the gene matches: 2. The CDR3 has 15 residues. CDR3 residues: CASSRLAGGAGELFF. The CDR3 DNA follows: TGTGCCAGCAGCCGACTAGCGGGAGGGGCCGGGGAGCTGTTTTTT.

In DNA, the CDR3 is TGTGCCAGCAGCATCCTGGCTAGCGGGAGGGCCTCCCCCGAATCTGGGGCCAACGTCCTGACTTTC. It specifies CASSILASGRASPESGANVLTF. The genes are TRBV21-1 and TRBJ2-6; the D call of TRBD2 is as the table states it, not checked on the DNA. TRBV21-1 is deemed a pseudogene. The CDR3 extends over 22 amino acids.